Shown below are 6 T cell receptor beta chains from a single sample sequenced in a study of identical twins. TCRdb reprocessed the 5' RACE reads with MiXCR, giving one entry per CDR3 protein. In the table there are under 500,000 distinct CDR3 sequences, 13% to 15% of which are singletons. These data are also associated with another study on yellow fever vaccine responses in identical twins.

The sequenced sample was CD4+ T cells sorted from blood. The origin of the receptors is a woman aged 18 to 35 in good health.

This clonotype was seen only a few times. The chain has TRBV29-1 and TRBJ2-3; 8 positions agree with TRBD2. V shed 7 bases, J shed 1 base, and the junction held 4 bases outside the gene matches. The length of the CDR3 is 13 residues. Germline V gene data show CDR1 as SQVTM and CDR2 as ANQGSEA. The CDR3 DNA reads TGCAGCGCAGACGGGGGGGGCACAGATACGCAGTATTTT. It yields the protein CSADGGGTDTQYF.

This clonotype was seen only a few times. J is TRBJ1-1 and V is TRBV3-1; D ambiguous. Germline V gives CDR1 LGHDT, CDR2 YNNKEL (reference sequence). The length of the CDR3 is 15 residues. The V end was cut by 1 base, the J end by 0 bases, with 9 bases between. Written as DNA, the CDR3 is TGTGCCAGCAGCCAAGGGGCCGGGTTGAACACTGAAGCTTTCTTT. It specifies CASSQGAGLNTEAFF.

This chain links TRBV6-2 or TRBV6-3 with TRBJ1-2; TRBD1 aligns across 10 bases. J lost 5 bases, V lost 3 bases, and 3 bases had no gene match. The CDR3 consists of 14 residues. The germline V gene encodes CDR1 MNHEY and CDR2 SVGEGT. CDR3 in DNA: TGTGCCAGCAGTTATACGGGACAGGGGTATGGCTACACCTTC. Protein: CASSYTGQGYGYTF.

This clonotype has more than one count but fewer than ten. The chain combines TRBV4-2 with TRBJ1-5, with a weak D call TRBD1 (5 bases). The ends were cut back, 0 bases at V and 5 bases at J, with 8 bases in the middle. This CDR3 is 14 amino acids long. CDR1 and CDR2 from the germline V gene are LGHNA and YNFKEQ. In DNA, the CDR3 is TGTGCCAGCAGCCAAGATCGAGGGGATCAGCCCCAGCATTTT. Translated: CASSQDRGDQPQHF.

V usage is TRBV15 and J usage is TRBJ2-2; no definite D call. Germline lookup yields CDR1 LNHNV and CDR2 YYDKDF (reference sequence). With 0 bases removed from V and 1 base from J, the gap between germline ends came to 9 bases. This CDR3 comprises 16 residues. CDR3 DNA: TGTGCCACCAGCAGAGATAAAGGGATGAACACCGGGGAGCTGTTTTTT. It is translated as CATSRDKGMNTGELFF.

This clonotype was seen many times. The J gene is TRBJ2-7, the V gene TRBV12-3 or TRBV12-4; weak D call: TRBD1 (6 bases). The length of the CDR3 is 14 residues. V lost 1 base, J lost 3 bases, and 10 bases lay in between. This CDR3 is CASSLGTASYEQYF. The CDR3 DNA follows: TGTGCCAGCAGTTTAGGGACAGCAAGCTACGAGCAGTACTTC.